This TCR beta chain derives from a study of neurological immune-mediated disorders. Synthesis of cDNA was carried out by template-switch 5'RACE. The reaction used 10-nucleotide random UMIs. Each CDR3 protein gets one entry after TCRdb re-called the 5' RACE reads with MiXCR. The table records some 79,000 distinct CDR3 sequences, roughly 15% of them present only once. From germline, CDR1 is MDHEN and CDR2 SYDVKM. Trimming took 8 bases from V and 1 from J, leaving 11 bases between them. The CDR3 runs to 14 residues. This clonotype appeared a few times. The source is a woman in her forties or fifties in good health. Sequencing input: PBMCs. The V gene is TRBV28, the J gene TRBJ2-2; the D is unclear. The CDR3 sequence is CASRVGGNTGELFF. The CDR3, as DNA: TGTGCCAGCCGAGTGGGCGGGAACACCGGGGAGCTGTTTTTT.